One sample yielded the 5 T cell receptor beta chains listed below, sequenced in a study of blood T cell repertoires in COVID-19. Generated by immunoSEQ multiplex PCR, the TCRdb table keeps only in-frame clones and is missing some. The repertoire consists of over 300,000 clones, with roughly 90% occurring once and the leading ten covering about 6.8%. Input material: peripheral blood. These receptors originate from a man between 18 and 29 years old who had recovered from COVID-19.

The chain recombines TRBV5-1 with TRBJ2-1, with a weak D call TRBD1 (5 bases). Germline CDR1 reads SGHRS; CDR2 reads YFSETQ. Trimming removed 4 bases at V and 8 bases at J, with 13 bases between. The CDR3 is 13 amino acids. CDR3 in DNA: TGCGCCAGCAGCACCGGCGCCAGGGATGAGCAGTTCTTC. Its protein product is CASSTGARDEQFF.

CDR3 sequence: CASSFKLGYNEQFF. CDR3 in DNA: TGTGCCAGCAGTTTTAAACTAGGCTACAATGAGCAGTTCTTC. This chain links TRBV27 with TRBJ2-1; D may be TRBD2 (5 bases). Between the trimmed V and J ends, which lost 3 bases and 3 bases, there was a span of 9 bases. This CDR3 comprises 14 residues. Germline CDR1 and CDR2: MNHEY and SMNVEV (reference sequence).

CDR3 bases: TGTGCCAGCTCACCGCCCCAGGGGATTTTCTACGAGCAGTACTTC. It specifies CASSPPQGIFYEQYF. The chain uses TRBV18 and TRBJ2-7; tentatively, D is TRBD1 (6 bases). The CDR3 spans 15 residues. Germline V lookup: CDR1 KGHSH, CDR2 LQKENI. Trimming took 3 bases from V and 3 from J, leaving 15 bases between them.

The chain uses TRBV6-5 and TRBJ1-2; TRBD1 matches at 7 bases. In germline, CDR1 is MNHEY, CDR2 SVGAGI. V gave up 6 bases and J gave up 4 bases; unmatched junction bases: 8. The CDR3 consists of 14 residues. The CDR3 is CASRLDRAGYGYTF. The CDR3 nucleotides read TGTGCCAGCAGGCTAGACAGGGCGGGCTATGGCTACACCTTC.

The V gene is TRBV12-5, the J gene TRBJ1-5, with 7 nucleotides matching TRBD1. Looked up from germline, CDR1 is LGHNT and CDR2 is FRNRAP. The CDR3 runs to 16 residues. With V trimmed by 5 bases and J by 0 bases, 7 bases remained unmatched. The CDR3 is CASGPKGTVSNQPQHF. In DNA form, the CDR3 reads TGTGCTAGTGGTCCAAAAGGGACAGTTAGCAATCAGCCCCAGCATTTT.